Listed below are T cell receptor beta chains from one sample, sequenced in a study of blood T cell repertoires in COVID-19. Measured with immunoSEQ multiplex PCR; TCRdb has only the in-frame clones, and not every one. The sample yields more than 300,000 clones, over 75% seen once. Sequencing was performed on PBMCs or T cells enriched from blood (not recorded which). The receptors shown here come from a man aged 25 to 45 who had recovered from COVID-19. Both conserved end residues are part of each CDR3. D genes are given only for firm matches. Clone size, where shown, is once, few, many, or a class for clones that have expanded.

>TRBJ1-6|-|-|TRBV7-2
TGTGCCAGCAGCTTAGCCCCCCCAGGGGTAAATTCACCCCTCCACTTT
CASSLAPPGVNSPLHF
>TRBJ1-6|-|TRBD1|TRBV9
TGTGCCAGCAGCACGGGACAGGTGACCAATTCACCCCTCCACTTT
CASSTGQVTNSPLHF
>TRBJ2-1|-|-|TRBV29-1
TGCAGCGTTGTTCGGCTAACCGGGAATGAGCAGTTCTTC
CSVVRLTGNEQFF
>TRBJ2-1|once|-|TRBV12-3/TRBV12-4
TGTGCCAGCAGTTTAGTAGAGTACAATGAGCAGTTCTTC
CASSLVEYNEQFF
>TRBJ1-3|-|-|TRBV7-2
TGTGCCAGCAGCTTTGGGGGACACTCTGGAAACACCATATATTTT
CASSFGGHSGNTIYF
>TRBJ2-1|-|-|TRBV5-1
TGCGCCAGCAGCCTTGGTTTCGGGGGTGAGCAGTTCTTC
CASSLGFGGEQFF
>TRBJ1-2|few|-|TRBV7-6
TGTGCCAGCAGCTTAGCACAGAACTATGGCTACACCTTC
CASSLAQNYGYTF
>TRBJ1-2|once|-|TRBV7-9
TGTGCCAGCAGCTCATCAACCCCAGGGTTGAACTATGGCTACACCTTC
CASSSSTPGLNYGYTF
>TRBJ2-5|-|-|TRBV7-9
TGTGCCAGCAGCCTAGGGGGGGACAGGCAAGAGACCCAGTACTTC
CASSLGGDRQETQYF
>TRBJ2-4|-|-|TRBV12-3/TRBV12-4
TGTGCCAGCAGTCTTCGGACTGGAAACATTCAGTACTTC
CASSLRTGNIQYF
>TRBJ2-7|-|TRBD2|TRBV27
TGTGCCAGCAGTTTTAGCGGGAGTGGAGGCGAGCAGTACTTC
CASSFSGSGGEQYF
>TRBJ2-5|-|TRBD2|TRBV6-5
TGTGCCAGCAGTTACCCCGGGCTAGCGGGTGAAAAGACCCAGTACTTC
CASSYPGLAGEKTQYF
>TRBJ2-4|-|TRBD2|TRBV30
TGTGCCTGGAGCTTCGGCGGGGGGGCCAAAAACATTCAGTACTTC
CAWSFGGGAKNIQYF
>TRBJ1-5|-|TRBD1|TRBV6-5
TGTGCCAGCAGTTACGACAGGGGGCCTGATCAGCCCCAGCATTTT
CASSYDRGPDQPQHF
>TRBJ2-3|-|TRBD2|TRBV7-9
TGTGCCAGCAGCTTAGGGAGGACTAGCCCAGATACGCAGTATTTT
CASSLGRTSPDTQYF
>TRBJ2-3|once|TRBD1|TRBV25-1
TGTGCCAGCAGTGAGCGGGCAGGGACAGGCCGCACAGATACGCAGTATTTT
CASSERAGTGRTDTQYF
>TRBJ2-7|-|TRBD1|TRBV4-1
TGCGCCAGCAGTTTCGCAGGGGGCGCGGACTACGAGCAGTACTTC
CASSFAGGADYEQYF
>TRBJ2-5|-|TRBD2|TRBV6-5
TGTGCCAGCAGGGGACTAGCGGCCTCCCGGGAGACCCAGTACTTC
CASRGLAASRETQYF
>TRBJ2-7|-|TRBD1|TRBV29-1
TGCAGCGTCGGGCGGGGGACAGGGTCCGAGCAGTACTTC
CSVGRGTGSEQYF
>TRBJ2-1|-|TRBD1|TRBV19
TGTGCCAGTACCCGGACAGGGACCTCCTACAATGAGCAGTTCTTC
CASTRTGTSYNEQFF
>TRBJ2-2|few|TRBD2|TRBV2
TGTGCCAGCAGTGTTTCCGGGACTAGCGTCCCCGGGGAGCTGTTTTTT
CASSVSGTSVPGELFF
>TRBJ2-1|-|-|TRBV11-2
TGTGCCAGCAGCTTAGATCGTCTCCTAGTTTCGGTTAATGAGCAGTTCTTC
CASSLDRLLVSVNEQFF
>TRBJ2-1|many|-|TRBV19
TGTGCCAGCAGGACGGGGAGTGAGCAGTTCTTC
CASRTGSEQFF
>TRBJ1-1|-|-|TRBV5-1
TGCGCCAGCAGCTCCCACAGTCAGTTTGAAGCTTTCTTT
CASSSHSQFEAFF
>TRBJ2-7|-|-|TRBV7-2
TGTGCCAGCAGCTTAGTGGCCTATAGTCCTAGTTACGAGCAGTACTTC
CASSLVAYSPSYEQYF
>TRBJ1-1|-|-|TRBV29-1
TGCAGCGTTGAAGAGGGGGCCCCGAACACTGAAGCTTTCTTT
CSVEEGAPNTEAFF
>TRBJ1-1|once|-|TRBV7-9
TGTGCCAGCAGCTTAGGGGCATCGCCCGCCCGCTCGGTTGATGAAGCTTTCTTT
CASSLGASPARSVDEAFF
>TRBJ1-2|-|TRBD1|TRBV4-1
TGCGCCAGCAGCCACGTACCGGGACAGGGGTCTACTAGTTATGGCTACACCTTC
CASSHVPGQGSTSYGYTF
>TRBJ2-7|-|TRBD2|TRBV13
TGTGCCAGCAGCCTCGGACTAGCGGGAGCCTACGAGCAGTACTTC
CASSLGLAGAYEQYF
>TRBJ2-2|-|TRBD1|TRBV19
TGTGCCAGTAGTGCGACAGGGGGCCCCGGACTAACCGGGGAGCTGTTTTTT
CASSATGGPGLTGELFF
>TRBJ2-2|once|-|TRBV4-1
TGCGCCAGCAGCCCCCTTCCTAGCTTCTTGAACACCGGGGAGCTGTTTTTT
CASSPLPSFLNTGELFF
>TRBJ2-1|few|TRBD2|TRBV19
TGTGCCAGTAGTAGTACTAGCGTAGACTACAATGAGCAGTTCTTC
CASSSTSVDYNEQFF
>TRBJ2-5|once|TRBD1|TRBV5-6
TGTGCCAGCAGCCGGACAGGGGTTACAGAGACCCAGTACTTC
CASSRTGVTETQYF
>TRBJ1-1|-|-|TRBV2
TGTGCCAGCAGTGGACAGGCCACTGAAGCTTTCTTT
CASSGQATEAFF
>TRBJ1-6|-|-|TRBV27
TGTGCCAGCAGTTCAACAGTACGTTCACCCCTCCACTTT
CASSSTVRSPLHF
>TRBJ1-1|-|TRBD1|TRBV28
TGTGCCAGCAGTTCTCAGGGGGACACTGAAGCTTTCTTT
CASSSQGDTEAFF
>TRBJ2-3|-|TRBD2|TRBV3-1/TRBV3-2
TGTGCCAGCAGCCCTGGTGCTAGCGGGAGGAGGGCAGATACGCAGTATTTT
CASSPGASGRRADTQYF
>TRBJ1-5|-|-|TRBV3-1/TRBV3-2
TGTGCCAGCAGCCAACGAACCCTAGGACAGCCCCAGCATTTT
CASSQRTLGQPQHF
>TRBJ2-4|-|-|TRBV13
TGTGCCAGCAGCTTTGCCGGGGAATGGGCCAAAAACATTCAGTACTTC
CASSFAGEWAKNIQYF
>TRBJ2-7|once|-|TRBV24-1
TGTGCCACCAGTGATTCACAGGTATTCGAGCAGTACTTC
CATSDSQVFEQYF
>TRBJ2-3|-|-|TRBV18
TGTGCCAGCTCACCACCCAGGGGCGCCGAGGGTACAGATACGCAGTATTTT
CASSPPRGAEGTDTQYF
>TRBJ1-5|-|TRBD1|TRBV7-6
TGTGCCAGCAGCTTAGCAGGGGGCCCTGGTCAGCCCCAGCATTTT
CASSLAGGPGQPQHF
>TRBJ2-2|-|TRBD2|TRBV3-1/TRBV3-2
TGTGCCAGCAGCCTCGGAGGACTAGCGGCCAACACCGGGGAGCTGTTTTTT
CASSLGGLAANTGELFF
>TRBJ1-1|-|TRBD1|TRBV19
TGTGCCAGTCAGTCCCGGACAGGGCTTGCTGAAGCTTTCTTT
CASQSRTGLAEAFF
>TRBJ1-1|-|-|TRBV18
TGTGCCAGCTCACCGCAGGGGACTGAAGCTTTCTTT
CASSPQGTEAFF